This TCR beta chain was sequenced in a study of shared clonotypes between healthy human individuals. CD45RO negativity and positive selection for CCR7 defined naive CD8 cells, a population that excluded terminally differentiated effector memory CD45RA+ cells. Only in-frame clones appear in the TCRdb table, and some are missing; sequencing was by immunoSEQ multiplex PCR. The data show about 2.2 million clones, 93% seen once. Specimen: naive CD8+ T cells from PBMCs. This TCR was sampled from a young man in good health. Some clones in this sample may be carry-over from other donors' samples.

The CDR3 spells CASSSPQQEPYNEQFF. The DNA for the CDR3 is TGTGCCAGCAGCTCCCCCCAGCAGGAGCCCTACAATGAGCAGTTCTTC. This sequence joins TRBV9 and TRBJ2-1; no clear D. CDR1 and CDR2 (germline): SGDLS, YYNGEE. This CDR3 is built from 16 residues. Trimming pared 4 bases from V and 2 bases from J, leaving 16 bases between.